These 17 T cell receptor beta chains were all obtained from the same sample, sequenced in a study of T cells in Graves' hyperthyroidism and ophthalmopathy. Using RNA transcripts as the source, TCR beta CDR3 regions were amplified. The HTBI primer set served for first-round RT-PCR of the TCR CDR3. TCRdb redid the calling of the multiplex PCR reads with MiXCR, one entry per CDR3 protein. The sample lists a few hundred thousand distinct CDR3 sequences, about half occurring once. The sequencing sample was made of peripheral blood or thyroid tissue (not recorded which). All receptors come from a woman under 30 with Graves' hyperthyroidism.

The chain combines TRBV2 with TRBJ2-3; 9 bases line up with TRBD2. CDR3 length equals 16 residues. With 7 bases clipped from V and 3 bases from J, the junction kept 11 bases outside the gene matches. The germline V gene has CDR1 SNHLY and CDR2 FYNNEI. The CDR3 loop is CASTLIVAGDTDTQYF. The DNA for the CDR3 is TGTGCCAGCACCTTGATCGTAGCGGGAGATACAGATACGCAGTATTTT.

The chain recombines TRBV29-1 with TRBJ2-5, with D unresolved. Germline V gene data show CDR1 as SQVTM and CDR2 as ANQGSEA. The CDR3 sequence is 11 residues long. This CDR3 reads CSVLGQETQYF. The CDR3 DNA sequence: TGCAGTGTACTTGGCCAGGAGACCCAGTACTTC. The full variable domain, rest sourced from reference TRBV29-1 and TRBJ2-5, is SAVISQKPSRDICQRGTSLTIQCQVDSQVTMMFWYRQQPGQSLTLIATANQGSEATYESGFVIDKFPISRPNLTFSTLTVSNMSPEDSSIYLCSVLGQETQYFGPGTRLLVL.

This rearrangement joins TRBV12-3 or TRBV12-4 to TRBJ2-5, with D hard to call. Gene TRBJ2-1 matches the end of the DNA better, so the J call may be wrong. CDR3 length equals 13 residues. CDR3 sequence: CASSTDTYNEQFF. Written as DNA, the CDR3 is TGTGCCAGCAGTACTGATACATACAATGAGCAGTTCTTC.

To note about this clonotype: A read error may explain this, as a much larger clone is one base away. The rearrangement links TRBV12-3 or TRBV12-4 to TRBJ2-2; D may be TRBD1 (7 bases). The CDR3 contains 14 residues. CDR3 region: CASAPDRRAGELVF. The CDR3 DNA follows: TGTGCCAGTGCCCCGGACAGGAGGGCCGGGGAGCTGGTTTTT.

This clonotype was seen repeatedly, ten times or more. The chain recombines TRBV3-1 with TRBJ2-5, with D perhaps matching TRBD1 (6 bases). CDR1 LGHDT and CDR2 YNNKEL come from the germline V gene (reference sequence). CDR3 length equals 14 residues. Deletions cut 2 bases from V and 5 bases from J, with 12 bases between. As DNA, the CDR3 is TGTGCCAGCAGCCAACTCAGGGGCAGTGAGACCCAGTACTTC. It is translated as CASSQLRGSETQYF.

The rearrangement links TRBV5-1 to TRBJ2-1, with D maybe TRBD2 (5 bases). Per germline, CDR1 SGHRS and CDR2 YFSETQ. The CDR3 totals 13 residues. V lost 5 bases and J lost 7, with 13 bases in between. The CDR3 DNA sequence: TGCGCCAGCAGTGAACCGGGCGGGAATGAGCAGTTCTTC. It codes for CASSEPGGNEQFF.

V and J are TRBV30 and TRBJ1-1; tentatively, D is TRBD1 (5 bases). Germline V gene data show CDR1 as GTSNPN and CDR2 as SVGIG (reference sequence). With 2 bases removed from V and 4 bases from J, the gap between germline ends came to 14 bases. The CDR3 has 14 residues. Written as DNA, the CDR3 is TGTGCCTGGAGTAAGGGCCGGGGGATCACTGAAGCTTTCTTT. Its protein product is CAWSKGRGITEAFF.

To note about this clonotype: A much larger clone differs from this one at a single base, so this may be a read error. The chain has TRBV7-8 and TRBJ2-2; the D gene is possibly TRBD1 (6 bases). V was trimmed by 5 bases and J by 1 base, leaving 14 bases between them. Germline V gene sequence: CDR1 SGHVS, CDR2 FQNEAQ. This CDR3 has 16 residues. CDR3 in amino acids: CASSPRQVWNTGELFF. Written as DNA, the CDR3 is TGTGCCAGCAGCCCACGACAGGTTTGGAACACCGGGGAGCTGTTTTTT.

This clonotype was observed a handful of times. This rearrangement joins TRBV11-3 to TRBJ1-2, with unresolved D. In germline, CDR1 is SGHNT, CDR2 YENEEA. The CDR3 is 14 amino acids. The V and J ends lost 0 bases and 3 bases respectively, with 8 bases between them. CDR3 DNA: TGTGCCAGCAGCTTAGATCATCGGGACTATGGCTACACCTTC. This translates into CASSLDHRDYGYTF.

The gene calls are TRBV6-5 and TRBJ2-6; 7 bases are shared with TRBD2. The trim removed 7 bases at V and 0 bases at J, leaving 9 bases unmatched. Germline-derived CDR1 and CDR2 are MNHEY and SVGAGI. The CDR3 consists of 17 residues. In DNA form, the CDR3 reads TGTGCCAGCAATCCTGGGAGGGCCAACTCTGGGGCCAACGTCCTGACTTTC. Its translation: CASNPGRANSGANVLTF.

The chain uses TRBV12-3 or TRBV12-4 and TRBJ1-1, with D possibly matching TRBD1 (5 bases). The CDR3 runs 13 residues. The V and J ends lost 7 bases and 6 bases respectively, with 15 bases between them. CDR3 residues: CASTNGGFAEAFF. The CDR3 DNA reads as TGTGCCAGCACCAACGGGGGGTTTGCTGAAGCTTTCTTT.

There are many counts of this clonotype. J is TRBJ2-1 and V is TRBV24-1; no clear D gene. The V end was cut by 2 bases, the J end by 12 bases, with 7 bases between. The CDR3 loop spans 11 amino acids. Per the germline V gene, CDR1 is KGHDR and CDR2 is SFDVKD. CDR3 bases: TGTGCCACCAGTGATTCCTACGGGCAGTTCTTC. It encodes CATSDSYGQFF.

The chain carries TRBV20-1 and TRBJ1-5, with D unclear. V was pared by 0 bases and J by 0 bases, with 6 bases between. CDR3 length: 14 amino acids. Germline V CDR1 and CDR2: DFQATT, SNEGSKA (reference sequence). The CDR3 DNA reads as TGCAGTGCTAGAGATTGGGCTAGCAATCAGCCCCAGCATTTT. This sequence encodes CSARDWASNQPQHF.

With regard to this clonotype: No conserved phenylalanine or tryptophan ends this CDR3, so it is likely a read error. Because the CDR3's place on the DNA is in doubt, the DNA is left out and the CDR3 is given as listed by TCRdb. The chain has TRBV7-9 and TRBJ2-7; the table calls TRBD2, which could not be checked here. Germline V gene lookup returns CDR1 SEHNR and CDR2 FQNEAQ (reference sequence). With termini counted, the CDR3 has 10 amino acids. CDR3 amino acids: CASSYAGEVT.

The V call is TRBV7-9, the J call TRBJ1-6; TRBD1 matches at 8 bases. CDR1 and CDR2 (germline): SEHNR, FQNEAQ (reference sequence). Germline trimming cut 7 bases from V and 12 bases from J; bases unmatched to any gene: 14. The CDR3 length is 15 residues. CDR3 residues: CASTLTGDSTVPLHF. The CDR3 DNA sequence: TGTGCCAGCACCCTGACAGGGGACTCCACTGTACCCCTCCACTTT. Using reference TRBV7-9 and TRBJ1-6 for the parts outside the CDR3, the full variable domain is DTGVSQNPRHKITKRGQNVTFRCDPISEHNRLYWYRQTLGQGPEFLTYFQNEAQLEKSRLLSDRFSAERPKGSFSTLEIQRTEQGDSAMYLCASTLTGDSTVPLHFGNGTRLTVT.

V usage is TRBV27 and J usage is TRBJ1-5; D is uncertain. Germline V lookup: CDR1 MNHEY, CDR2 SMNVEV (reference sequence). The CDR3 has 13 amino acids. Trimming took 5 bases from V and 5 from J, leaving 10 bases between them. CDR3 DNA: TGTGCCAGCAGTCTCAGTTTTGATCAGCCCCAGCATTTT. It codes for CASSLSFDQPQHF.

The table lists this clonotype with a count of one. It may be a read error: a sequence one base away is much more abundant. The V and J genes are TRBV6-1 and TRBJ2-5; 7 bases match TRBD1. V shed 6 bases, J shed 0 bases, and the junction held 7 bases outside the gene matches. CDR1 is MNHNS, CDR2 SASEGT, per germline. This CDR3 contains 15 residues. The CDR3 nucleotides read TGTGCCAGCAGACTACAGGGGTTCCACCAAGAGACCCAGTACTTC. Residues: CASRLQGFHQETQYF.